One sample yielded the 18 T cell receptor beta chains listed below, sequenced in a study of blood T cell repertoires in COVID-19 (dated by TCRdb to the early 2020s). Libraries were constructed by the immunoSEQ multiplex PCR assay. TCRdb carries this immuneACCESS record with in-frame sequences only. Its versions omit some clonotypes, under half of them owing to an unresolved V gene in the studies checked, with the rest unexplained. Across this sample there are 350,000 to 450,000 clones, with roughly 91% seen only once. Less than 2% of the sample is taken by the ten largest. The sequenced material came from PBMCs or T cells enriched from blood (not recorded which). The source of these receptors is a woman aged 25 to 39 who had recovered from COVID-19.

The CDR3 loop is CAWSAGDRETQYF. CDR3 sequence (DNA): TGTGCCTGGAGTGCCGGGGACAGAGAGACCCAGTACTTC. The chain employs TRBV30 and TRBJ2-5, with 7 bases that match TRBD1. The V and J ends lost 1 base and 4 bases, in that order; junction bases with no gene match: 3. The CDR3 is made up of 13 amino acids. Germline assignment: CDR1 GTSNPN and CDR2 SVGIG (reference sequence).

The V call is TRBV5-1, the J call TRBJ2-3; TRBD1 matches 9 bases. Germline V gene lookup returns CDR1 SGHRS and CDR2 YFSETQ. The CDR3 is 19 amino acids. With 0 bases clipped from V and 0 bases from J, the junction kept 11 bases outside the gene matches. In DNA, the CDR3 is TGCGCCAGCAGCTTGGGGGACAGGGTGACTTTTTCTAGCACAGATACGCAGTATTTT. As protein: CASSLGDRVTFSSTDTQYF.

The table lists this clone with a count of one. The CDR3 DNA sequence: TGTGCCAGCAGCTTATGGGGAATCGGGGGTACCGGGGAGCTGTTTTTT. Protein product: CASSLWGIGGTGELFF. This chain joins TRBV11-2 and TRBJ2-2; a weak D match, TRBD2 (6 bases). This CDR3 comprises 16 residues. Trimming took 2 bases from V and 5 from J, leaving 15 bases between them. CDR1 SGHAT and CDR2 FQNNGV come from the germline V gene.

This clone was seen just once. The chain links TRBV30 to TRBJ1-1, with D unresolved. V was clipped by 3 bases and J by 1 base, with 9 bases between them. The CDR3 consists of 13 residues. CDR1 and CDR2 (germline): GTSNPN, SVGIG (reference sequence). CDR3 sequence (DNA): TGTGCCTGGAGGCGAGTCGAGAACACTGAAGCTTTCTTT. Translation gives CAWRRVENTEAFF.

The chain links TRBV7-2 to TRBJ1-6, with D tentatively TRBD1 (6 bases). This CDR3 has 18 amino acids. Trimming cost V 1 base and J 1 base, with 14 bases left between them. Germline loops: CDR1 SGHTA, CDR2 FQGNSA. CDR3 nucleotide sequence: TGTGCCAGCAGCTTAGATCTTCTGGGGGCTTCCTATAATTCACCCCTCCACTTT. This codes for CASSLDLLGASYNSPLHF.

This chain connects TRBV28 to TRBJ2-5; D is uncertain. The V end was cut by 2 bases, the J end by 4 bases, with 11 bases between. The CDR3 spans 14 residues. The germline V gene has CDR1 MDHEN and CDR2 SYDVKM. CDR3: CASSLAVRRETQYF. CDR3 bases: TGTGCCAGCAGTTTAGCCGTACGCAGAGAGACCCAGTACTTC. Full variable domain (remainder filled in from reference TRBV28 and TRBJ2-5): DVKVTQSSRYLVKRTGEKVFLECVQDMDHENMFWYRQDPGLGLRLIYFSYDVKMKEKGDIPEGYSVSREKKERFSLILESASTNQTSMYLCASSLAVRRETQYFGPGTRLLVL.

Here the CDR3 reads CASSALGEQETQYF. CDR3 DNA sequence: TGTGCCAGCAGCGCCCTCGGAGAACAAGAGACCCAGTACTTC. The chain recombines TRBV9 with TRBJ2-5; D is uncertain. Germline CDR1 and CDR2: SGDLS and YYNGEE. This CDR3 is built from 14 residues. V was trimmed by 3 bases and J by 2 bases, leaving 11 bases between them.

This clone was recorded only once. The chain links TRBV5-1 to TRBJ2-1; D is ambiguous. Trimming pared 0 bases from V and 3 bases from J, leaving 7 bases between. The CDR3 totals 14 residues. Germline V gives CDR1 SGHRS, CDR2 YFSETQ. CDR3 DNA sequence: TGCGCCAGCAGCTTGGACTTGATCTACAATGAGCAGTTCTTC. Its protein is CASSLDLIYNEQFF.

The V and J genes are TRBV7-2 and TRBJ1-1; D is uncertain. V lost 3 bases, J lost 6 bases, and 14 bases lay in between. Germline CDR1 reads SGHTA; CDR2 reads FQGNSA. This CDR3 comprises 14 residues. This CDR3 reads CASSFGGRAAEAFF. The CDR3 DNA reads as TGTGCCAGCAGCTTTGGAGGGCGGGCCGCTGAAGCTTTCTTT.

Here the CDR3 DNA reads TGTGCCAGCAGCCAAGATCCGGCGGGGGGGCTGAATGAGCAGTTCTTC. The encoded protein is CASSQDPAGGLNEQFF. The chain combines TRBV4-2 with TRBJ2-1, with 9 bases that match TRBD2. The V segment lost 0 bases and the J segment 7 bases; nucleotides outside the gene matches: 7. In germline, CDR1 is LGHNA, CDR2 YNFKEQ. The CDR3 consists of 16 residues.

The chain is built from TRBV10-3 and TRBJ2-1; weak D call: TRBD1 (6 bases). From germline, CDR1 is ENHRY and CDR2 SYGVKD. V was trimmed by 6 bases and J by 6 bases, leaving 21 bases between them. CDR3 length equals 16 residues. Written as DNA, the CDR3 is TGTGCCATCAGCTTTACCGGGACACCCCAGGGCAATGAGCAGTTCTTC. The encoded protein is CAISFTGTPQGNEQFF.

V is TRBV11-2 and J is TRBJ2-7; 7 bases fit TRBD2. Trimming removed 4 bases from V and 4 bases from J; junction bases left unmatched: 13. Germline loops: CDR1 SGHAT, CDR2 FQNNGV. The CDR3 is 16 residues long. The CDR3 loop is CASSSTAGGGLYEQYF. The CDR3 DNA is TGTGCCAGCAGCTCAACAGCTGGGGGAGGGCTTTACGAGCAGTACTTC.

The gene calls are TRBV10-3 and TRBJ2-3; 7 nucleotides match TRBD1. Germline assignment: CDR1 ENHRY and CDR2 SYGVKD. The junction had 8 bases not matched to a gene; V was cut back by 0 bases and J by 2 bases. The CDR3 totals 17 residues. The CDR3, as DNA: TGTGCCATCAGTGAGTCCGCCCGGGACAGTACCACAGATACGCAGTATTTT. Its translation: CAISESARDSTTDTQYF.

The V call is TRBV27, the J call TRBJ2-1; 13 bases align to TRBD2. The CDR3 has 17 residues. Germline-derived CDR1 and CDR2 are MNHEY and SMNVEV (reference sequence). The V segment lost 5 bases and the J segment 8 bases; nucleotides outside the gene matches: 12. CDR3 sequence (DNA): TGTGCCAGCAGTCCCCATCAACGACTAGCGGGAGGTGATGAGCAGTTCTTC. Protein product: CASSPHQRLAGGDEQFF.

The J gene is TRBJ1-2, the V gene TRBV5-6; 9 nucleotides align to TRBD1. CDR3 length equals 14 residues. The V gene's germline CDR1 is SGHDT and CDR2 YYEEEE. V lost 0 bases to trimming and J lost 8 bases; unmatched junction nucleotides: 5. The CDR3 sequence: CASSLVQGAAGYTF. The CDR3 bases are TGTGCCAGCAGCTTGGTACAGGGGGCCGCAGGCTACACCTTC.

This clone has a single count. The CDR3 protein is CASSEFRGQGGGYTF. The DNA for the CDR3 is TGTGCCAGCAGTGAATTTCGGGGGCAGGGGGGTGGCTACACCTTC. The chain uses TRBV6-1 and TRBJ1-2; 7 nucleotides line up with TRBD1. The CDR3 totals 15 residues. The ends lost 2 bases at V and 7 bases at J; junction bases unmatched: 10. The germline gives CDR1 MNHNS, CDR2 SASEGT.

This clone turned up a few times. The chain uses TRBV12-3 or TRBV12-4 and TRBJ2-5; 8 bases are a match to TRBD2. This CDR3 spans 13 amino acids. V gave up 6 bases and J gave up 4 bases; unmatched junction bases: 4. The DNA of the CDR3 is TGTGCCAGCAGCCGGGCGGGGGGAGAGACCCAGTACTTC. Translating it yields CASSRAGGETQYF.

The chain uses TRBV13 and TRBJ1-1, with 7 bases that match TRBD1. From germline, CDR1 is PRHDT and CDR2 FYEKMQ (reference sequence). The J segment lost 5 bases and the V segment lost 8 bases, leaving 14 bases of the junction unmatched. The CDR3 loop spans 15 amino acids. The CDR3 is CASASGWQGDTEAFF. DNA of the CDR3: TGTGCCAGCGCTTCCGGTTGGCAGGGGGATACTGAAGCTTTCTTT.